This is a list of T cell receptor beta chains from one sample in a study of blood T cell repertoires in COVID-19. Sequencing used immunoSEQ multiplex PCR; TCRdb keeps in-frame clones, though not all of them. Seen here are some 11,000 clones, approximately 70% observed once, and the top ten hold 30%. The sequenced sample consisted of peripheral blood. Receptors originate from a human donor in a cohort sampled during active COVID-19. The CDR3 runs from the conserved cysteine through the conserved F or W. The order of the fields is J gene, clone size, V gene, D gene, CDR3 length, CDR3 protein, CDR3 DNA. The D gene is left open where the match is weak. The size field is filled for only some rows; it gives once, few, many or a size class.

j_call: TRBJ1-2
clone_size: NA
v_call: TRBV3-1/TRBV3-2
d_call: TRBD1
cdr3_length: 15
cdr3_aa: CASSPSLDRVAGYTF
cdr3_nt: TGTGCCAGCAGCCCTTCTTTGGACAGGGTAGCTGGCTACACCTTC

j_call: TRBJ2-3
clone_size: NA
v_call: TRBV9
d_call: TRBD2
cdr3_length: 15
cdr3_aa: CASSTIAGLTDTQYF
cdr3_nt: TGTGCCAGCTCAACCATAGCGGGGCTCACAGATACGCAGTATTTT

j_call: TRBJ2-5
clone_size: NA
v_call: TRBV5-5
d_call: TRBD2
cdr3_length: 18
cdr3_aa: CASSHGTSGGPPQETQYF
cdr3_nt: TGTGCCAGCAGCCATGGGACTAGCGGAGGGCCCCCCCAAGAGACCCAGTACTTC

j_call: TRBJ2-3
clone_size: NA
v_call: TRBV7-9
d_call: TRBD2
cdr3_length: 16
cdr3_aa: CASSFGAGGRADTQYF
cdr3_nt: TGTGCCAGCAGCTTTGGAGCGGGGGGGAGGGCAGATACGCAGTATTTT

j_call: TRBJ1-2
clone_size: NA
v_call: TRBV18
d_call: NA
cdr3_length: 12
cdr3_aa: CASSPSTQGYTF
cdr3_nt: TGTGCCAGCTCACCATCAACGCAGGGCTACACCTTC

j_call: TRBJ1-5
clone_size: few
v_call: TRBV6-5
d_call: TRBD1
cdr3_length: 15
cdr3_aa: CASSSTGQGIQPQHF
cdr3_nt: TGTGCCAGCAGTTCCACCGGACAGGGAATTCAGCCCCAGCATTTT

j_call: TRBJ1-5
clone_size: NA
v_call: TRBV21-1
d_call: NA
cdr3_length: 18
cdr3_aa: CASSKVGVKDRGYQPQHF
cdr3_nt: TGTGCCAGCAGCAAAGTGGGGGTTAAGGACAGGGGCTATCAGCCCCAGCATTTT

j_call: TRBJ2-3
clone_size: NA
v_call: TRBV21-1
d_call: NA
cdr3_length: 12
cdr3_aa: CASPTSTDTQYF
cdr3_nt: TGTGCCAGCCCTACTAGCACAGATACGCAGTATTTT

j_call: TRBJ1-3
clone_size: NA
v_call: TRBV18
d_call: NA
cdr3_length: 13
cdr3_aa: CASSPSSGNTIYF
cdr3_nt: TGTGCCAGCTCACCCTCCTCTGGAAACACCATATATTTT

j_call: TRBJ1-5
clone_size: NA
v_call: TRBV19
d_call: NA
cdr3_length: 13
cdr3_aa: CASSLNSNQPQHF
cdr3_nt: TGTGCCAGTAGCCTAAATAGCAATCAGCCCCAGCATTTT

j_call: TRBJ2-7
clone_size: NA
v_call: TRBV5-1
d_call: NA
cdr3_length: 13
cdr3_aa: CASSLGQGAEQYF
cdr3_nt: TGCGCCAGCAGCTTGGGGCAGGGTGCCGAGCAGTACTTC

j_call: TRBJ2-5
clone_size: many
v_call: TRBV5-6
d_call: NA
cdr3_length: 14
cdr3_aa: CASRARGFQETQYF
cdr3_nt: TGTGCCAGCAGAGCCAGGGGCTTCCAAGAGACCCAGTACTTC

j_call: TRBJ1-6
clone_size: few
v_call: TRBV5-1
d_call: TRBD1
cdr3_length: 17
cdr3_aa: CASSLAGQGGGNSPLHF
cdr3_nt: TGCGCCAGCAGCTTGGCGGGACAGGGCGGAGGAAATTCACCCCTCCACTTT

j_call: TRBJ2-1
clone_size: NA
v_call: TRBV7-2
d_call: NA
cdr3_length: 15
cdr3_aa: CASSAGMASYNEQFF
cdr3_nt: TGTGCCAGCAGTGCCGGGATGGCATCCTACAATGAGCAGTTCTTC

j_call: TRBJ1-6
clone_size: NA
v_call: TRBV6-6
d_call: TRBD1
cdr3_length: 14
cdr3_aa: CASSGDRGVSPLHF
cdr3_nt: TGTGCCAGCAGCGGGGACAGGGGTGTATCACCCCTCCACTTT

j_call: TRBJ1-6
clone_size: NA
v_call: TRBV7-8
d_call: NA
cdr3_length: 15
cdr3_aa: CASSLESGRNSPLHF
cdr3_nt: TGTGCCAGCAGCTTAGAGAGCGGGCGTAATTCACCCCTCCACTTT

j_call: TRBJ2-2
clone_size: NA
v_call: TRBV6-5
d_call: NA
cdr3_length: 12
cdr3_aa: CASRRNTGELFF
cdr3_nt: TGTGCCAGCAGGAGGAACACCGGGGAGCTGTTTTTT

j_call: TRBJ2-7
clone_size: NA
v_call: TRBV27
d_call: TRBD1
cdr3_length: 14
cdr3_aa: CASSWGRGPYEQYF
cdr3_nt: TGTGCCAGCAGTTGGGGCAGGGGGCCTTACGAGCAGTACTTC

j_call: TRBJ1-4
clone_size: NA
v_call: TRBV2
d_call: TRBD1
cdr3_length: 13
cdr3_aa: CASNRQGSEKLFF
cdr3_nt: TGTGCCAGCAATCGACAGGGGAGCGAAAAACTGTTTTTT

j_call: TRBJ2-3
clone_size: NA
v_call: TRBV4-3
d_call: TRBD2
cdr3_length: 15
cdr3_aa: CASSRVPGLGSTQYF
cdr3_nt: TGCGCCAGCAGCCGAGTCCCGGGACTAGGTTCTACGCAGTATTTT

j_call: TRBJ1-4
clone_size: once
v_call: TRBV29-1
d_call: NA
cdr3_length: 12
cdr3_aa: CSVAGVGEKLFF
cdr3_nt: TGCAGCGTTGCAGGGGTAGGCGAAAAACTGTTTTTT

j_call: TRBJ2-2
clone_size: NA
v_call: TRBV5-6
d_call: TRBD2
cdr3_length: 14
cdr3_aa: CASSFSGRVGELFF
cdr3_nt: TGTGCCAGCAGCTTTAGCGGGAGGGTCGGGGAGCTGTTTTTT

j_call: TRBJ1-1
clone_size: NA
v_call: TRBV9
d_call: NA
cdr3_length: 13
cdr3_aa: CASSPGTNTEAFF
cdr3_nt: TGTGCCAGCAGCCCCGGGACAAACACTGAAGCTTTCTTT

j_call: TRBJ1-5
clone_size: NA
v_call: TRBV19
d_call: NA
cdr3_length: 17
cdr3_aa: CASRPRFAQPSNQPQHF
cdr3_nt: TGTGCCAGTAGGCCCCGGTTCGCACAGCCTAGCAATCAGCCCCAGCATTTT

j_call: TRBJ2-7
clone_size: NA
v_call: TRBV6-5
d_call: NA
cdr3_length: 13
cdr3_aa: CASSYPPSYEQYF
cdr3_nt: TGTGCCAGCAGTTACCCTCCCTCCTACGAGCAGTACTTC

j_call: TRBJ2-7
clone_size: NA
v_call: TRBV13
d_call: TRBD2
cdr3_length: 13
cdr3_aa: CASSPSGSGRQYF
cdr3_nt: TGTGCCAGCAGCCCGTCGGGTAGCGGGAGGCAGTACTTC

j_call: TRBJ1-5
clone_size: NA
v_call: TRBV7-8
d_call: TRBD1
cdr3_length: 14
cdr3_aa: CASSMDRGLQPQHF
cdr3_nt: TGTGCCAGCAGCATGGACAGGGGGCTTCAGCCCCAGCATTTT

j_call: TRBJ2-7
clone_size: NA
v_call: TRBV7-3
d_call: TRBD1
cdr3_length: 13
cdr3_aa: CASSLYGQGKQYF
cdr3_nt: TGTGCCAGCAGCTTATATGGACAGGGCAAGCAGTACTTC

j_call: TRBJ2-3
clone_size: NA
v_call: TRBV11-3
d_call: NA
cdr3_length: 14
cdr3_aa: CASSFSRGSDTQYF
cdr3_nt: TGTGCCAGCAGCTTCAGTAGGGGATCAGATACGCAGTATTTT

j_call: TRBJ1-4
clone_size: NA
v_call: TRBV13
d_call: NA
cdr3_length: 14
cdr3_aa: CASSFSQVNEKLFF
cdr3_nt: TGTGCCAGCAGCTTCTCCCAGGTTAATGAAAAACTGTTTTTT

j_call: TRBJ1-1
clone_size: NA
v_call: TRBV20-1
d_call: NA
cdr3_length: 10
cdr3_aa: CSARDFEAFF
cdr3_nt: TGCAGTGCGAGGGACTTTGAAGCTTTCTTT

j_call: TRBJ1-5
clone_size: NA
v_call: TRBV19
d_call: NA
cdr3_length: 16
cdr3_aa: CASSIVGDSRNQPQHF
cdr3_nt: TGTGCCAGTAGTATAGTCGGGGATTCAAGGAATCAGCCCCAGCATTTT

j_call: TRBJ1-1
clone_size: NA
v_call: TRBV5-4
d_call: TRBD1
cdr3_length: 15
cdr3_aa: CASSLVDRGPTEAFF
cdr3_nt: TGTGCCAGCAGCTTGGTAGACAGGGGGCCCACTGAAGCTTTCTTT

j_call: TRBJ2-1
clone_size: NA
v_call: TRBV12-3/TRBV12-4
d_call: NA
cdr3_length: 12
cdr3_aa: CASSLVRNEQFF
cdr3_nt: TGTGCCAGCAGTTTAGTCAGGAATGAGCAGTTCTTC

j_call: TRBJ2-1
clone_size: NA
v_call: TRBV7-2
d_call: TRBD2
cdr3_length: 15
cdr3_aa: CASSLVSGRASEQFF
cdr3_nt: TGTGCCAGCAGCTTAGTTAGCGGGAGGGCTAGTGAGCAGTTCTTC